Included here is one T cell receptor beta chain sequence, with context. These data come from a study of T cell changes during pregnancy in multiple sclerosis. Data came from immunoSEQ multiplex PCR; TCRdb stores just in-frame clones and leaves some out. The sample yields 35,000 to 45,000 clones, about 85% seen once. The CDR3 extends over 14 amino acids. The V and J ends lost 4 bases and 6 bases, in that order; junction bases with no gene match: 7. Per germline, CDR1 SNHLY and CDR2 FYNNEI. Specimen: CD4+ T cells from peripheral blood mononuclear cells, collected after pregnancy. This chain connects TRBV2 to TRBJ1-1; 8 bases line up with TRBD1. This receptor was taken from a female donor with multiple sclerosis, enrolled in a pregnancy study. CDR3 in amino acids: CASSVRGQGAEAFF. In nucleotides, the CDR3 is TGTGCCAGCAGTGTCAGGGGGCAGGGTGCTGAAGCTTTCTTT.